What follows describes a single T cell receptor beta chain. Enrollees, about 18 to 90 years old, lived in approximately 25 US areas. Allocation to cohorts depended on clinical history reported by the participants. In the study's own analysis: How many nucleated cells were present was estimated from reference gene primer amplification. The table came from immunoSEQ multiplex PCR; TCRdb's copy has only in-frame clones and leaves some out. V and J calls and clone size come straight from that table; D and trimming were deduced from the DNA. The top ten hold roughly 2.4% of the sample, which has about 230,000 clones, approximately 89% seen once. The source of the sample is a study of blood T cell repertoires in COVID-19. The V gene lost 4 bases and the J gene lost 1 base, with 5 bases spanning the gap. The CDR3 is made up of 11 amino acids. CDR1 is GTSNPN, CDR2 SVGIG, per germline (reference sequence).

The sample taken for sequencing was PBMCs or T cells enriched from blood (not recorded which). This chain connects TRBV30 to TRBJ2-7; no reliable D call. This clonotype was obtained from a woman between 40 and 55 years old with acute COVID-19. CDR3 DNA sequence: TGTGCCTGGAAACTATCCTACGAGCAGTACTTC. Its translation is CAWKLSYEQYF.